This T cell receptor (beta chain) was identified in a study of shared clonotypes between healthy human individuals. In the authors' methods: Sequence data from immunoSEQ were junction-only and lacked quality scores; consequently, filtering differed. Sequencing used immunoSEQ multiplex PCR; TCRdb keeps in-frame clones, though not all of them. Clone size and V and J calls were adopted from that table, with D and trimming inferred from the DNA. The sample lists hundreds of thousands of clones, around 79% occurring once. V gave up 5 bases and J gave up 5 bases; unmatched junction bases: 3. Germline values: CDR1 SNHLY, CDR2 FYNNEI. This CDR3 region has 14 residues.

This chain connects TRBV2 to TRBJ2-7, with TRBD2 matching 13 bases. The sequenced sample was PBMCs. The origin of this receptor is a middle-aged woman in good health. Some clones in this sample may be carry-over from other donors' samples. The chain's CDR3 is CASSRTSGSDEQYF. In DNA form, the CDR3 reads TGTGCCAGCAGTAGGACTAGCGGGAGTGACGAGCAGTACTTC.